One and the same sample provided the 23 T cell receptor beta chains below, sequenced in a study of T cell changes during pregnancy in multiple sclerosis. Here immunoSEQ multiplex PCR was the method, and the copy in TCRdb shows in-frame clones only, minus some. The table includes about 100,000 clones, 80% to 95% detected once. The sample was peripheral blood, taken after pregnancy. These receptors originate from a female donor with multiple sclerosis, enrolled in a pregnancy study.

The genes are TRBV6-1 and TRBJ2-2; 8 bases fit TRBD1. The CDR3 spans 17 residues. CDR1 MNHNS and CDR2 SASEGT come from the germline V gene. After removal of 3 bases from V and 1 base from J, the junction contained 7 bases not matched to a gene. As DNA, the CDR3 is TGTGCCAGCAGTGAGGGACCCGGGACAGGGAACACCGGGGAGCTGTTTTTT. It yields the protein CASSEGPGTGNTGELFF.

The chain has TRBV7-3 and TRBJ2-5, with D hard to call. Per germline, CDR1 SGHTA and CDR2 FQGTGA. The CDR3 contains 14 residues. V was pared by 3 bases and J by 2 bases, with 10 bases between. DNA for the CDR3: TGTGCCAGCAGCTTGTCTGTCAGTCAAGAGACCCAGTACTTC. It codes for CASSLSVSQETQYF.

The CDR3 nucleotides are TGTGCCAGCTCACCATGGACAGGGGAATACGAGCAGTACTTC. Its protein is CASSPWTGEYEQYF. The J gene is TRBJ2-7, the V gene TRBV18, with 9 bases identical to TRBD1. The CDR3 is 14 amino acids. Germline loops: CDR1 KGHSH, CDR2 LQKENI. The trim removed 2 bases at V and 4 bases at J, leaving 3 bases unmatched.

The chain employs TRBV6-5 and TRBJ1-1, with 9 nucleotides matching TRBD1. The CDR3 is made up of 15 amino acids. J was trimmed by 5 bases and V by 6 bases; bases with no gene match: 10. Germline lookup yields CDR1 MNHEY and CDR2 SVGAGI. The CDR3 region has the DNA TGTGCCAGCAGGAAGATCCGGGACAGGGTTACTGAAGCTTTCTTT. Its protein product is CASRKIRDRVTEAFF.

V gene TRBV4-1 combines with J gene TRBJ2-2; no firm D call. Germline loops: CDR1 MGHRA, CDR2 YSYEKL. This CDR3 comprises 15 residues. V lost 2 bases and J 1 base, leaving 8 bases between the germline ends. CDR3 in amino acids: CASSQNSQNTGELFF. As DNA, the CDR3 is TGCGCCAGCAGCCAAAACAGCCAGAACACCGGGGAGCTGTTTTTT.

V usage is TRBV6-1 and J usage is TRBJ1-5; 7 bases align to TRBD1. With V trimmed by 2 bases and J by 3 bases, 4 bases remained unmatched. Germline V gene lookup returns CDR1 MNHNS and CDR2 SASEGT. This CDR3 spans 15 amino acids. The CDR3 sequence: CASSELGQINQPQHF. The CDR3, as DNA: TGTGCCAGCAGTGAACTGGGACAGATCAATCAGCCCCAGCATTTT.

The rearrangement links TRBV5-1 to TRBJ2-2; 9 bases agree with TRBD1. The V segment lost 0 bases and the J segment 1 base; nucleotides outside the gene matches: 1. CDR1 is SGHRS, CDR2 YFSETQ, per germline. CDR3 size: 16 residues. DNA of the CDR3: TGCGCCAGCAGCTTGGGGGGACAGGGGAACACCGGGGAGCTGTTTTTT. Translating it yields CASSLGGQGNTGELFF.

The V and J genes are TRBV6-5 and TRBJ1-2; D gene uncertain. There are 13 residues in the CDR3. Trimming removed 7 bases from V and 4 bases from J, with 13 bases in between. Germline V CDR1 and CDR2: MNHEY, SVGAGI. CDR3 amino acids: CASTTTGVYGYTF. The CDR3 nucleotides read TGTGCCAGCACTACAACCGGGGTCTATGGCTACACCTTC.

This chain uses TRBV5-1 with TRBJ1-2; the match to TRBD1 covers 7 bases. The CDR3 has 15 residues. The V gene end was trimmed by 0 bases and the J gene end by 2 bases; junction bases not matched to a gene: 4. Germline assignment: CDR1 SGHRS and CDR2 YFSETQ. Written as DNA, the CDR3 is TGCGCCAGCAGCTTGGCGGGGACAGAGAACTATGGCTACACCTTC. This gives the protein CASSLAGTENYGYTF.

The rearrangement links TRBV5-1 to TRBJ1-3; a possible D gene is TRBD1 (5 bases). The CDR3 has 13 residues. In germline, CDR1 is SGHRS, CDR2 YFSETQ. V was cut by 4 bases and J by 4 bases, with 9 bases left in between. The CDR3, as DNA: TGCGCCAGCAGCCAGGACATAGGAAACACCATATATTTT. Protein: CASSQDIGNTIYF.

The rearrangement uses TRBV5-5 and TRBJ2-1; 8 bases line up with TRBD2. The CDR3 is made up of 15 amino acids. Per germline, CDR1 SGHKS and CDR2 YYEKEE (reference sequence). The V gene end was trimmed by 4 bases and the J gene end by 7 bases; junction bases not matched to a gene: 10. For the CDR3, the DNA is TGTGCCAGCAGCCGCGGGGGGCCTCGTGGGAATGAGCAGTTCTTC. The encoded protein is CASSRGGPRGNEQFF.

The chain recombines TRBV11-1 with TRBJ2-5; D unclear. The germline V and J ends were trimmed by 1 base and 4 bases, with 10 bases remaining between them. The CDR3 totals 14 residues. The germline gives CDR1 SGHAT, CDR2 FQDESV (reference sequence). The CDR3 is CASSLVAGSETQYF. The DNA of the CDR3 is TGTGCCAGCAGCTTAGTAGCTGGGTCAGAGACCCAGTACTTC. Complete variable domain (other parts from reference TRBV11-1 and TRBJ2-5): EAEVAQSPRYKITEKSQAVAFWCDPISGHATLYWYRQILGQGPELLVQFQDESVVDDSQLPKDRFSAERLKGVDSTLKIQPAELGDSAMYLCASSLVAGSETQYFGPGTRLLVL.

The chain links TRBV19 to TRBJ2-7; D gene unclear. The CDR3 is 14 amino acids. Germline V gene data show CDR1 as LNHDA and CDR2 as SQIVND (reference sequence). The germline V and J ends were trimmed by 2 bases and 4 bases, with 12 bases remaining between them. The chain's CDR3 is CASSITQNSYEQYF. In DNA, the CDR3 is TGTGCCAGTAGTATAACCCAGAATTCATACGAGCAGTACTTC.

The genes are TRBV7-3 and TRBJ2-5; 12 positions match TRBD2. The germline gives CDR1 SGHTA, CDR2 FQGTGA. The CDR3 sequence is 16 residues long. The V gene end was trimmed by 5 bases and the J gene end by 5 bases; junction bases not matched to a gene: 9. CDR3 protein: CASSLLLAGGSETQYF. The CDR3 bases are TGTGCCAGCAGCCTATTACTAGCGGGGGGCAGCGAGACCCAGTACTTC. The entire variable domain, with the rest obtained from reference TRBV7-3 and TRBJ2-5, is as follows: GAGVSQTPSNKVTEKGKYVELRCDPISGHTALYWYRQSLGQGPEFLIYFQGTGAADDSGLPNDRFFAVRPEGSVSTLKIQRTERGDSAVYLCASSLLLAGGSETQYFGPGTRLLVL.

This clone was seen more than once but under ten times. The rearrangement uses TRBV7-8 and TRBJ1-6; TRBD1 matches 7 bases. V gave up 4 bases and J gave up 7 bases; unmatched junction bases: 10. Germline values: CDR1 SGHVS, CDR2 FQNEAQ. This CDR3 is 16 amino acids long. CDR3 sequence reads: CASSSPRGMANSPLHF. Here the CDR3 DNA reads TGTGCCAGCAGCTCGCCCAGGGGGATGGCAAATTCACCCCTCCACTTT.

Here the CDR3 DNA reads TGTGCCAGAAGATCCAGCGGGGGGTGTTCATCGGGGGAGCTGTTTTTT. Its translation is CARRSSGGCSSGELFF. This chain connects TRBV5-3 to TRBJ2-2; the match to TRBD2 covers 9 bases. TRBV5-3 is flagged as an ORF with uncertain function. This CDR3 contains 16 residues. Trimming removed 5 bases from V and 8 bases from J; junction bases left unmatched: 13.

The CDR3, as DNA: TGTGCCAGCAGCTTGGCCTTCGGGGACCAGGGGGGCTACACCTTC. It translates to CASSLAFGDQGGYTF. This chain connects TRBV5-4 to TRBJ1-2; D may be TRBD1 (6 bases). The CDR3 has 15 residues. Trimming took off 0 bases at V and 8 bases at J, with 17 bases between the two ends. In germline, CDR1 is SGHNT, CDR2 YYREEE (reference sequence).

V gene TRBV5-1 combines with J gene TRBJ2-4; D is perhaps TRBD2 (6 bases). This CDR3 spans 20 amino acids. The germline gives CDR1 SGHRS, CDR2 YFSETQ. Between the trimmed V and J ends, which lost 2 bases and 0 bases, there was a span of 24 bases. CDR3 DNA: TGCGCCAGCAGCTTAGCGACACCGGGACTTATTGACCTAGCCAAAAACATTCAGTACTTC. Its translation: CASSLATPGLIDLAKNIQYF.

The rearrangement joins TRBV30 to TRBJ2-7, with 9 bases aligning to TRBD2. The V gene end was trimmed by 1 base and the J gene end by 3 bases; junction bases not matched to a gene: 4. CDR3 length: 14 amino acids. CDR1 is GTSNPN and CDR2 is SVGIG in the germline V gene (reference sequence). The CDR3 here is CAWSGLAGLYEQYF. The CDR3 DNA reads as TGTGCCTGGAGTGGTCTAGCGGGACTCTACGAGCAGTACTTC.

The rearrangement links TRBV27 to TRBJ1-2, with D possibly TRBD1 on 6 matching bases. Per the germline V gene, CDR1 is MNHEY and CDR2 is SMNVEV (reference sequence). The V and J ends lost 3 bases and 1 base respectively, with 27 bases between them. The CDR3 loop spans 20 amino acids. This chain's CDR3 is CASSFTLTLPGQSLNYGYTF. The CDR3 region has the DNA TGTGCCAGCAGTTTCACATTGACCCTCCCGGGACAAAGTCTTAACTATGGCTACACCTTC.

The chain joins TRBV28 to TRBJ1-2; 9 nucleotides align to TRBD1. This CDR3 is 13 amino acids long. V dropped 6 bases and J dropped 6; count of bases not matched to a gene: 5. Looked up from germline, CDR1 is MDHEN and CDR2 is SYDVKM. The CDR3 region is CASSDRGLNGYTF. The DNA for the CDR3 is TGTGCCAGCAGCGACAGGGGGTTGAATGGCTACACCTTC.

The gene calls are TRBV19 and TRBJ2-1; weak D call: TRBD1 (5 bases). V was shortened by 7 bases and J by 6 bases, with 16 bases between the two germline ends. The CDR3 is 14 residues long. Germline V gives CDR1 LNHDA, CDR2 SQIVND (reference sequence). As DNA, the CDR3 is TGTGCCAGTACCGGGCAGGGCGTGAGCAATGAGCAGTTCTTC. As protein: CASTGQGVSNEQFF.

The chain has TRBV18 and TRBJ2-5; 10 positions agree with TRBD2. The CDR3 runs to 15 residues. Losses at the gene ends were 3 bases for V and 2 bases for J; bases not matched to a gene: 3. The germline V gene has CDR1 KGHSH and CDR2 LQKENI. The CDR3 spells CASSPLAGAQETQYF. CDR3 nucleotides: TGTGCCAGCTCACCTCTAGCGGGGGCTCAAGAGACCCAGTACTTC.